This T cell receptor (beta chain) originates from a study of T cell repertoires in cytomegalovirus infection. As for the study in general: Well-studied HLA-B-restricted epitopes and recently identified HLA-C-restricted epitopes of CMV were both used in the study. Shared public TCR beta signatures pointed to both CMV infection and a matching HLA type.

General study points: The ex vivo response was dominated by HLA-C-restricted CMV-specific TCR beta clonotypes.

TCRdb called the reads again in MiXCR, with one record for every CDR3 protein. The data show approximately 990,000 distinct CDR3 sequences, less than 40% seen once. On this clonotype: Its antigen is still unknown.

The CDR3 covers 16 residues. The trim removed 1 base at V and 5 bases at J, leaving 3 bases unmatched. The germline V gene has CDR1 MNHEY and CDR2 SMNVEV (reference sequence). The source was cultured CD8+ T cells from PBMCs, collected from culture after CMV antigen stimulation. The chain combines TRBV27 with TRBJ2-1; 12 bases agree with TRBD1. This clonotype originated in a human donor in good health (CMV status not recorded). Some clones in this sample may be carry-over from other donors' samples. This CDR3 is CASSLLGQGANNEQFF. Written as DNA, the CDR3 is TGTGCCAGCAGTTTATTGGGACAGGGGGCGAACAATGAGCAGTTCTTC.